The TCR beta chain described here comes from a study of early T cells in non-severe SARS-CoV-2 infection. Study in general: Unpaired chains resulted from sequencing bulk RNA of unsorted whole blood.

The TCR library protocol was used to attach unique molecular identifiers. These identifiers were attached to individual cDNA molecules. TCRdb reanalysed the 5' RACE reads using MiXCR and keeps one entry per CDR3 protein. Altogether around 84,000 distinct CDR3 sequences are present, around an eighth being singletons, with the ten largest covering roughly 3%. This CDR3 contains 13 residues. V was clipped by 3 bases and J by 2 bases, with 7 bases between them. The V gene's germline CDR1 is SGHRS and CDR2 YFSETQ. This clonotype was detected a few times. The sample comprised whole blood. This receptor was identified in an adult who was a healthcare worker with PCR-confirmed SARS-CoV-2 infection or an uninfected control (not recorded which). The rearrangement uses TRBV5-1 and TRBJ2-3, with a weak D call TRBD1 (5 bases). The CDR3: CASSSGPTDTQYF. CDR3 DNA sequence: TGCGCCAGCAGCTCAGGGCCCACAGATACGCAGTATTTT. The full variable domain, with the rest looked up from reference TRBV5-1 and TRBJ2-3, is KAGVTQTPRYLIKTRGQQVTLSCSPISGHRSVSWYQQTPGQGLQFLFEYFSETQRNKGNFPGRFSGRQFSNSRSEMNVSTLELGDSALYLCASSSGPTDTQYFGPGTRLTVL.